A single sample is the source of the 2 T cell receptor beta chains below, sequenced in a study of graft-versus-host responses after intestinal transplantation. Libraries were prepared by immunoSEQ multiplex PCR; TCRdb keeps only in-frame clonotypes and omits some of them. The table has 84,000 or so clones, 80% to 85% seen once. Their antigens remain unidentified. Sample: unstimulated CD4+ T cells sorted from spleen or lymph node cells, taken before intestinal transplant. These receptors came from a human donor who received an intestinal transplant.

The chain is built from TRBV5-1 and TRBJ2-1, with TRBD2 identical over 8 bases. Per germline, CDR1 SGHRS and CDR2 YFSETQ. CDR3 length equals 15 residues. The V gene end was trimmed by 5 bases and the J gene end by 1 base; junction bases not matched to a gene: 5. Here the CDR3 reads CASRREANSYNEQFF. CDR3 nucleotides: TGCGCCAGCAGGCGGGAGGCTAATTCCTACAATGAGCAGTTCTTC.

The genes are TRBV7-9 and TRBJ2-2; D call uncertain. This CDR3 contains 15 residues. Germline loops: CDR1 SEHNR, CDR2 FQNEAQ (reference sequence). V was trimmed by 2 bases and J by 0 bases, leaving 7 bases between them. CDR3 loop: CASSLWPANTGELFF. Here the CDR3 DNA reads TGTGCCAGCAGCTTATGGCCCGCGAACACCGGGGAGCTGTTTTTT.